The rows below give T cell receptor beta chains drawn from one sample of a study of cytotoxic CD8 clonotypes in ibrutinib-treated CLL. TCRdb keeps only in-frame clones here, not all; method: immunoSEQ multiplex PCR. The table records about 140,000 clones, around 81% of them present only once. Sequencing used PBMCs, obtained after 36 months of ibrutinib treatment. The receptors shown here come from a human donor with chronic lymphocytic leukemia. Both conserved end residues are trimmed from each CDR3. D genes are given only for firm matches.

J gene | D gene | V gene | CDR3 protein
TRBJ2-1 | TRBD2 | TRBV28 | ASTVGGSRNEQF
TRBJ2-5 | - | TRBV4-1 | ASSQGTETQY
TRBJ2-1 | - | TRBV10-3 | AILGSYNEQF
TRBJ1-2 | - | TRBV19 | ASSGTGWDYGYT
TRBJ1-4 | - | TRBV6-5 | ASSRRENAEKLF
TRBJ2-7 | TRBD2 | TRBV18 | ASSPFGAGRGEQY
TRBJ1-2 | TRBD1 | TRBV7-9 | ASSLTGTGYGYT
TRBJ2-5 | - | TRBV5-4 | ASSLGGKETQY
TRBJ1-2 | - | TRBV6-1 | ASSEVGQGYGYT
TRBJ1-2 | - | TRBV19 | ASSPSQGPLAYT
TRBJ1-2 | - | TRBV5-1 | ASSTRTNYGYT
TRBJ2-3 | - | TRBV25-1 | ASSRADTQY
TRBJ2-5 | TRBD1 | TRBV7-9 | ASSMGQQETQY
TRBJ2-3 | TRBD2 | TRBV11-3 | ASSLGPLGAGGADTQY
TRBJ1-2 | - | TRBV6-6 | ASSYVGTSYGYT
TRBJ1-5 | - | TRBV19 | ASSTQRHRNQPQH
TRBJ2-1 | - | TRBV25-1 | ASTRTRDNEQF
TRBJ1-5 | - | TRBV7-3 | ASSLDSNQPQH
TRBJ2-1 | - | TRBV4-1 | ASSQEIQGWNEQF
TRBJ1-1 | - | TRBV16 | ASSQDRPLAMNTEAF
TRBJ2-5 | - | TRBV27 | ASSFREQETQY
TRBJ1-1 | - | TRBV18 | ASSTFAGITSTEAF
TRBJ2-1 | TRBD2 | TRBV11-2 | ASSPGGGEQF
TRBJ2-5 | - | TRBV5-1 | ASSLDGSQETQY
TRBJ1-6 | - | TRBV14 | ASSQDRAVPLH
TRBJ2-1 | - | TRBV7-2 | ASSLGAGSYNEQF
TRBJ2-7 | - | TRBV2 | ASSEQGYEQY
TRBJ2-1 | TRBD2 | TRBV2 | ASSEVMASGGFEQF
TRBJ1-5 | - | TRBV11-2 | ASSLATGHFNQPQH
TRBJ2-7 | TRBD1 | TRBV9 | ASSARTGTYEQY
TRBJ2-3 | - | TRBV5-1 | ASSLGQGGDTQY
TRBJ1-2 | - | TRBV27 | ASSLLTGDASHGYT
- | - | TRBV27 | ASSDLSGYEQY
TRBJ2-1 | TRBD1 | TRBV6-1 | ASSEAGTGDNEQF
TRBJ1-5 | - | TRBV27 | ASRPYSNQPQH
TRBJ1-2 | TRBD1 | TRBV10-2 | ASSGGTGSTNYGYT
TRBJ1-1 | - | TRBV9 | ASSSHRGGLPEAF
TRBJ1-5 | - | TRBV6-1 | ASSTSEAQPQH
TRBJ2-2 | TRBD2 | TRBV2 | ANAFSGTGELF
TRBJ2-5 | - | TRBV5-1 | ASSPRDGETQY
TRBJ1-2 | - | TRBV6-4 | ASSDSVNFQGMGGYT
TRBJ2-7 | - | TRBV18 | ASSPRQGSSYEQY